Ten or more counts support the clone carrying this T cell receptor (beta chain). The use of a sample-barcoded 5' primer and a J-beta primer mix characterized a second PCR of roughly 6 to 11 cycles. Per sample, CDR3-containing paired-end reads numbered at least 3 million. TCRdb used MiXCR to reprocess the 5' RACE reads, holding one entry per CDR3 protein. The table lists around 1,500,000 distinct CDR3 sequences, approximately 28% of them singletons. Each donor gave around 9.3 milliliters of peripheral blood. These data originate in a study of blood T cells in healthy people across ages. The CDR3 is made up of 14 amino acids. V lost 3 bases, J lost 5 bases, and 5 bases stayed unmatched.

Sequencing was performed on blood. The V call is TRBV12-3 or TRBV12-4, the J call TRBJ2-5, with TRBD1 identical over 8 bases. The sequence was obtained from a woman aged 30 to 39 in good health. CDR3 region: CASSFQGAQETQYF. The CDR3, as DNA: TGTGCCAGCAGTTTTCAGGGGGCTCAGGAGACCCAGTACTTC.